Included here is one TCR beta chain sequence, with context. The target antigen is unknown. Researchers ran the PCR with 60 Vbeta and 13 Jbeta primers. Produced via immunoSEQ multiplex PCR; TCRdb's table is partial and in-frame only. The top ten clones hold approximately 2% of a sample with 100,000 or so clones, 60% to 75% of them seen once. The sample comes from a study of cytomegalovirus exposure and HLA in healthy donors. Whole-study results and caveats: Most of the TCR beta V segments (in an earlier analysis) were productive either about 87% or about 30% of the time. Fewer N-insertions than the approximately 700-donor mean were reportedly shown by an Asian-associated ancestry cluster in a later analysis. In vitro data verified a few CMV-associated chains as specific for CMV antigens.

The germline V gene encodes CDR1 SQVTM and CDR2 ANQGSEA. The V end was cut by 2 bases, the J end by 9 bases, with 10 bases between. This CDR3 contains 11 residues. The source of this sequence is a middle-aged woman in good health and CMV-seronegative. Sample: PBMCs. The chain is built from TRBV29-1 and TRBJ1-2, with D tentatively TRBD1 (5 bases). This chain's CDR3 is CSVERGTSYTF. The CDR3 DNA reads as TGCAGCGTTGAACGCGGGACTAGCTACACCTTC.